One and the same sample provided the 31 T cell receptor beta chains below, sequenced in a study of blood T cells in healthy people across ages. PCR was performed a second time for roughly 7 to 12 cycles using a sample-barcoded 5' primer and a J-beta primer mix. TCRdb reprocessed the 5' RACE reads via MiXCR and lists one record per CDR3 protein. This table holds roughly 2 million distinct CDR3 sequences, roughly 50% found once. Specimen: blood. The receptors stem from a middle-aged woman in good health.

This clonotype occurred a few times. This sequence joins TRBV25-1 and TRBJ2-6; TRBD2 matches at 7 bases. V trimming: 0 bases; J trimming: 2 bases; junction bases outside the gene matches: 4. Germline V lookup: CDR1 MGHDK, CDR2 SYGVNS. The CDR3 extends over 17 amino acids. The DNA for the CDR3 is TGTGCCAGCAGTGAATATATCGGGGGGACTGGGGCCAACGTCCTGACTTTC. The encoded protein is CASSEYIGGTGANVLTF.

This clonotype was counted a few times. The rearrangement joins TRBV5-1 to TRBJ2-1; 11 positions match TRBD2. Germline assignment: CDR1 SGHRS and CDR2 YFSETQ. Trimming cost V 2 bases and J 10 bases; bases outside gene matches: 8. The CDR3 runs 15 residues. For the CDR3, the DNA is TGCGCCAGCAGCTTATATAGCGGGGGGGCACAAGAGCAGTTCTTC. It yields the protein CASSLYSGGAQEQFF.

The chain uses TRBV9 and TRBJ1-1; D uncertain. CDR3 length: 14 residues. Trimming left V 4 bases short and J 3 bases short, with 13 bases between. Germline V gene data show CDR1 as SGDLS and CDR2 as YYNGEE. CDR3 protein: CASSPRPSDTEAFF. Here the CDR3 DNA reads TGTGCCAGCAGCCCCCGCCCCAGCGACACTGAAGCTTTCTTT.

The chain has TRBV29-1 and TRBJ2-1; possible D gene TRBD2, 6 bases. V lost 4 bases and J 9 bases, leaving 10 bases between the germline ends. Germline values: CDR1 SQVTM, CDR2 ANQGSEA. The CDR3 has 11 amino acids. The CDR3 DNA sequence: TGCAGCGTTGTAGGGCGGGGTGAGCAGTTCTTC. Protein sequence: CSVVGRGEQFF.

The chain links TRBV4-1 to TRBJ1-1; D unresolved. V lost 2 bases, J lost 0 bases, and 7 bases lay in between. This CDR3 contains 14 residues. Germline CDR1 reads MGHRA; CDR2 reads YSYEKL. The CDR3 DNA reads TGCGCCAGCAGCCAACAGATCCTGAACACTGAAGCTTTCTTT. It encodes CASSQQILNTEAFF.

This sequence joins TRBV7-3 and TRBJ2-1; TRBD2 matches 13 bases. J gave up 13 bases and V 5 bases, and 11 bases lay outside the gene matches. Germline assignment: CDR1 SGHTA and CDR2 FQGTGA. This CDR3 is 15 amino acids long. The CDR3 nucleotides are TGTGCCAGCAGCCCTGGACTAGCGGGGGTGTCCGAACAGTTCTTC. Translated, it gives CASSPGLAGVSEQFF.

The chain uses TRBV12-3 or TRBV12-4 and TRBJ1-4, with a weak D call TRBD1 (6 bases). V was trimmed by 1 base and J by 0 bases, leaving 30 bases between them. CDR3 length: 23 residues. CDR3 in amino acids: CASSLGGADDSDPYTATNEKLFF. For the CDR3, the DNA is TGTGCCAGCAGTTTAGGGGGGGCGGATGATTCCGACCCATACACAGCAACTAATGAAAAACTGTTTTTT.

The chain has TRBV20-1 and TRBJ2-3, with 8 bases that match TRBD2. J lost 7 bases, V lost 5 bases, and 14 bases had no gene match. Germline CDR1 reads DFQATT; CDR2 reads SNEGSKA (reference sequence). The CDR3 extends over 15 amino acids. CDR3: CSAGVGTSFPHTQYF. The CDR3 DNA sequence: TGCAGTGCTGGTGTGGGGACTAGTTTTCCCCATACGCAGTATTTT.

The CDR3 reads CASSELPGLYEQYF. For the CDR3, the DNA is TGTGCCAGCAGTGAACTTCCAGGGCTCTACGAGCAGTACTTC. The V gene is TRBV2, the J gene TRBJ2-5, with D possibly TRBD1 on 5 matching bases. The DNA end is a closer match to TRBJ2-7, so the J assignment may be wrong. The CDR3 consists of 14 residues. Germline CDR1 is SNHLY and CDR2 is FYNNEI.

CDR3 loop: CASSAQRGDTQYF. The CDR3 coding sequence is TGTGCCAGCAGCGCACAGAGGGGGGATACGCAGTATTTT. The rearrangement uses TRBV3-1 and TRBJ2-3, with TRBD1 as a possible D gene (6 bases). CDR1 LGHDT and CDR2 YNNKEL come from the germline V gene (reference sequence). The CDR3 spans 13 residues. Trimming took off 5 bases at V and 6 bases at J, with 12 bases between the two ends.

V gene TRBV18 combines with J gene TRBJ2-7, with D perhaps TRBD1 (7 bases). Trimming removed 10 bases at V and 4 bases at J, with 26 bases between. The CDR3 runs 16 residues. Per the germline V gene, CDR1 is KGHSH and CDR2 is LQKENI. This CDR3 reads CATSISTGRPLYEQYF. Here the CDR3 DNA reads TGTGCCACCTCCATTTCGACAGGGAGGCCTCTGTACGAGCAGTACTTC. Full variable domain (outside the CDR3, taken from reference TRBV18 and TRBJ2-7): NAGVMQNPRHLVRRRGQEARLRCSPMKGHSHVYWYRQLPEEGLKFMVYLQKENIIDESGMPKERFSAEFPKEGPSILRIQQVVRGDSAAYFCATSISTGRPLYEQYFGPGTRLTVT.

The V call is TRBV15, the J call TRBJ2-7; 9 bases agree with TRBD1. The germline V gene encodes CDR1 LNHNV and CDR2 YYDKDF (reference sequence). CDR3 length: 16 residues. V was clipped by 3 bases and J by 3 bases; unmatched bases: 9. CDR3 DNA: TGTGCCACCAGCAGGGCTCCCGGGACAGGGAGCTACGAGCAGTACTTC. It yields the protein CATSRAPGTGSYEQYF.

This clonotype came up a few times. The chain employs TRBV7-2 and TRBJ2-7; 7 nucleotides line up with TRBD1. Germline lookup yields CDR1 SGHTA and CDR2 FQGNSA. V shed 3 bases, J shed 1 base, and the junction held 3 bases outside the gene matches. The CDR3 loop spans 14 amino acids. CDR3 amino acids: CASSLTGISYEQYF. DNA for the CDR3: TGTGCCAGCAGCTTGACAGGGATTTCCTACGAGCAGTACTTC. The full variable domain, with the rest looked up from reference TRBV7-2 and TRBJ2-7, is GAGVSQSPSNKVTEKGKDVELRCDPISGHTALYWYRQSLGQGLEFLIYFQGNSAPDKSGLPSDRFSAERTGGSVSTLTIQRTQQEDSAVYLCASSLTGISYEQYFGPGTRLTVT.

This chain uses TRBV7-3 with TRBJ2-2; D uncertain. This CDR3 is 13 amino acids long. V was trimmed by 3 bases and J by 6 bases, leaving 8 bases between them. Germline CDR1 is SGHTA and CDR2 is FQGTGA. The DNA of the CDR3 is TGTGCCAGCAGCTTTTTTTCCCCCGGGGAGCTGTTTTTT. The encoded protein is CASSFFSPGELFF.

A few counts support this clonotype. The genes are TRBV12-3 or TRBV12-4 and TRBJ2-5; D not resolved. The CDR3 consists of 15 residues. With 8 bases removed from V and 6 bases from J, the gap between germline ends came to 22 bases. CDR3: CASCPQSVQSKTQYF. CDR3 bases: TGTGCCAGCTGCCCCCAAAGTGTACAGAGTAAGACCCAGTACTTC.

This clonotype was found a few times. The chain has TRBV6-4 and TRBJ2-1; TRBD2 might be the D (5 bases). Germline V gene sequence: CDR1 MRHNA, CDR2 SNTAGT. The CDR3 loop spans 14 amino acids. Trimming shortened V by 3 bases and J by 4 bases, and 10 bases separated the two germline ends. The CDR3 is CASSEATNYNEQFF. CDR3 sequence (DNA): TGTGCCAGCAGTGAAGCGACTAATTACAATGAGCAGTTCTTC.

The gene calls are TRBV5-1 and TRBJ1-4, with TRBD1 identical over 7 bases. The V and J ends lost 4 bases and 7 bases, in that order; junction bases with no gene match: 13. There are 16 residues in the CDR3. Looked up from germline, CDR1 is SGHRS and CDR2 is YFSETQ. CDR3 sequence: CASSRAQTGESEKLFF. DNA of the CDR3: TGCGCCAGCAGCCGAGCCCAAACAGGGGAGAGTGAAAAACTGTTTTTT.

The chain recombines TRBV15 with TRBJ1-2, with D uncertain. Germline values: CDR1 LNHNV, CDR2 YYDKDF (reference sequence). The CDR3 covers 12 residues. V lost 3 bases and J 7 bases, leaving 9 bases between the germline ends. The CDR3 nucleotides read TGTGCCACCAGCAGTCGGACTAGTGGCTACACCTTC. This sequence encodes CATSSRTSGYTF.

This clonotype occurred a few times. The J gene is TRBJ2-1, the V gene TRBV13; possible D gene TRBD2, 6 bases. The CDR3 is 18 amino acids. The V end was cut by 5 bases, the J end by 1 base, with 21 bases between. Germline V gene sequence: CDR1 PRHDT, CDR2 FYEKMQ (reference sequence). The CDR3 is CASSPSPFPGVSYNEQFF. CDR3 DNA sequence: TGTGCCAGCAGCCCTTCTCCCTTCCCGGGGGTTTCCTACAATGAGCAGTTCTTC.

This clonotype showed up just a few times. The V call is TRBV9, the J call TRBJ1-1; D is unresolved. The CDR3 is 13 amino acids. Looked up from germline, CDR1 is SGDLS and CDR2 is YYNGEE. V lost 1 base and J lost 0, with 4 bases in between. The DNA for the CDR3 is TGTGCCAGCAGCGTAATGATGAACACTGAAGCTTTCTTT. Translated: CASSVMMNTEAFF.

CDR3 nucleotide sequence: TGTGCCAGCAGTGAAGCGCTTCTCGGGGTTCCAGATACGCAGTATTTT. Translated, it gives CASSEALLGVPDTQYF. This chain joins TRBV2 and TRBJ2-3; possibly TRBD2 for D (5 bases). In germline, CDR1 is SNHLY, CDR2 FYNNEI. Trimming left V 0 bases short and J 4 bases short, with 14 bases between. The CDR3 contains 16 residues.

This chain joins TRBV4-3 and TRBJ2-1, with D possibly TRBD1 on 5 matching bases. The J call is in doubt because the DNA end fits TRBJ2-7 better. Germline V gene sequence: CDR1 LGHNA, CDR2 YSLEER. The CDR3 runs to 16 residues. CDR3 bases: TGCGCCAGCAGCCAAGAGGGTGACAGCTCCTACAATGAGCAGTACTTC. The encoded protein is CASSQEGDSSYNEQYF.

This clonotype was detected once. The CDR3 sequence: CASSQDGLGEIDTQYF. The CDR3 coding sequence is TGCGCCAGCAGCCAAGATGGGCTAGGGGAGATAGATACGCAGTATTTT. V is TRBV4-3 and J is TRBJ2-3, with D possibly called TRBD1 or TRBD2 (5 bases each). Germline V gene sequence: CDR1 LGHNA, CDR2 YSLEER. The CDR3 length is 16 residues. The germline V and J ends were trimmed by 0 bases and 5 bases, with 15 bases remaining between them.

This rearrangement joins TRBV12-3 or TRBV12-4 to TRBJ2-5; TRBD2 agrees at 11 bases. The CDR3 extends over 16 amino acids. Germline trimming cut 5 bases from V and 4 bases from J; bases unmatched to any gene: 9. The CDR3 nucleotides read TGTGCCAGCAGTCCCACCTTTCTAGCGGGGGGAGAGACCCAGTACTTC. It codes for CASSPTFLAGGETQYF.

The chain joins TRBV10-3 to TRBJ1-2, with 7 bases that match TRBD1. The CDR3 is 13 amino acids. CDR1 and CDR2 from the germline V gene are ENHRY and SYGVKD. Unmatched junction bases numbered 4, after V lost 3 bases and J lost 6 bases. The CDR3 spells CAISDRDRDGYTF. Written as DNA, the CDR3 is TGTGCCATCAGTGACAGAGACAGGGATGGCTACACCTTC.

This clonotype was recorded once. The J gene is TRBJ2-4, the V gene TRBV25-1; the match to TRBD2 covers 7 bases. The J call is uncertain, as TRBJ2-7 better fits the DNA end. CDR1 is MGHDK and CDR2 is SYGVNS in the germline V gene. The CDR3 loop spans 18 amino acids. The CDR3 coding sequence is TGTGCCAGCAGTGGATCTACTGCGTTTGGGGGGGTAAAAAACGAGCAGTACTTC. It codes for CASSGSTAFGGVKNEQYF.

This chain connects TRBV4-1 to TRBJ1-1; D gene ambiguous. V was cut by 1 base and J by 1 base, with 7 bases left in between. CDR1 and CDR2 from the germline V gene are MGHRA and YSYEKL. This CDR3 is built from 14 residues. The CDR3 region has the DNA TGCGCCAGCAGCCAAGGGGAGGGGAACACTGAAGCTTTCTTT. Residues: CASSQGEGNTEAFF.

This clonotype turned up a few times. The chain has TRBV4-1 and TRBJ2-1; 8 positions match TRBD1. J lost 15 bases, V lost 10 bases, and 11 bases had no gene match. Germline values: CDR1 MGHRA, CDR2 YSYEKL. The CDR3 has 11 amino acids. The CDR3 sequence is CAIIRDRSPFF. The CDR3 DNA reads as TGCGCCATCATCCGGGACAGGAGTCCGTTCTTC.

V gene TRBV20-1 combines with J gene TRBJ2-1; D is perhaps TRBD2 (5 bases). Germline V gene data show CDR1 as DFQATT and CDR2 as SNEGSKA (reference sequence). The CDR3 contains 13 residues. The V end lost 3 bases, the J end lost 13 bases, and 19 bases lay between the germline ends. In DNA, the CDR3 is TGCAGTGCTAGGCAGGACTTTCAAGAGACCCAGTTCTTC. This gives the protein CSARQDFQETQFF.

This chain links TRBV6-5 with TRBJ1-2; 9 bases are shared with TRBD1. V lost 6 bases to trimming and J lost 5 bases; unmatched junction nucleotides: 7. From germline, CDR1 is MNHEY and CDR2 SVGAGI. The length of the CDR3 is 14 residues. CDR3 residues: CASRTGTGYYGYTF. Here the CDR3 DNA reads TGTGCCAGCAGGACCGGGACAGGGTATTATGGCTACACCTTC.

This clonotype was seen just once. CDR3 bases: TGCAGCGTTGGACAGGGGGCGGCCAATGAGCAGTTCTTC. This encodes CSVGQGAANEQFF. The chain is built from TRBV29-1 and TRBJ2-1, with 10 bases matching TRBD1. From germline, CDR1 is SQVTM and CDR2 ANQGSEA. The CDR3 contains 13 residues. V was clipped by 4 bases and J by 6 bases; unmatched bases: 3.